These 14 T cell receptor beta chains originate from one sample sequenced in a study of blood T cell repertoires in COVID-19. The table came from immunoSEQ multiplex PCR; TCRdb's copy has only in-frame clones and leaves some out. The table has approximately 170,000 clones, approximately 85% seen once; the top ten hold roughly 1.1%. Sequencing was performed on peripheral blood. Every receptor here comes from a man aged 55 to 69 who had recovered from COVID-19.

The gene calls are TRBV28 and TRBJ1-1; 8 bases agree with TRBD1. Trimming cost V 8 bases and J 1 base; bases outside gene matches: 6. This CDR3 is built from 14 residues. Germline V gene sequence: CDR1 MDHEN, CDR2 SYDVKM. CDR3 sequence reads: CASRKTGANTEAFF. In DNA form, the CDR3 reads TGTGCCAGCCGGAAGACAGGGGCGAACACTGAAGCTTTCTTT.

The gene calls are TRBV6-2 or TRBV6-3 and TRBJ2-3; 8 bases match TRBD1. The CDR3 has 14 amino acids. V dropped 6 bases and J dropped 0; count of bases not matched to a gene: 2. Germline loops: CDR1 MNHEY, CDR2 SVGEGT. CDR3 amino acids: CASSDRGSTDTQYF. DNA for the CDR3: TGTGCCAGCAGCGACAGGGGAAGCACAGATACGCAGTATTTT.

Concerning this clone: A read error may produce the germline difference seen at one junction end. The V call is TRBV3-1 (or the pseudogene TRBV3-2), the J call TRBJ1-1, with unresolved D. There are 12 residues in the CDR3. The germline gives CDR1 LGHDT, CDR2 YNNKEL (reference sequence). The CDR3 spells CASSQSRSDAFF. CDR3 sequence (DNA): TGTGCCAGCAGCCAAAGCAGGTCTGATGCTTTCTTT.

This chain joins TRBV2 and TRBJ1-4, with 7 nucleotides matching TRBD1. In germline, CDR1 is SNHLY, CDR2 FYNNEI. The trim removed 4 bases at V and 11 bases at J, leaving 10 bases unmatched. CDR3 length: 14 residues. The CDR3 protein is CASSGDRAVQKLFF. In DNA form, the CDR3 reads TGTGCCAGCAGTGGCGACAGGGCGGTGCAGAAACTGTTTTTT.

This clone was picked up a small number of times. This chain links TRBV27 with TRBJ2-1; no reliable D call. V was shortened by 4 bases and J by 8 bases, with 12 bases between the two germline ends. The CDR3 is 13 amino acids. The V gene's germline CDR1 is MNHEY and CDR2 SMNVEV (reference sequence). The chain's CDR3 is CASSSPILYEQFF. The CDR3 DNA follows: TGTGCCAGCAGTTCCCCGATCCTATATGAGCAGTTCTTC.

This rearrangement joins TRBV3-1 (or the pseudogene TRBV3-2) to TRBJ1-2; maybe TRBD1 (6 bases). The CDR3 sequence is 14 residues long. Germline CDR1 LGHDT, CDR2 YNNKEL (reference sequence). The V gene lost 10 bases and the J gene lost 3 bases, with 18 bases spanning the gap. CDR3 region: CATAQAGEDYGYTF. CDR3 coding DNA: TGTGCCACGGCCCAGGCAGGGGAAGACTATGGCTACACCTTC.

The V and J genes are TRBV7-2 and TRBJ2-3; 8 bases fit TRBD2. From germline, CDR1 is SGHTA and CDR2 FQGNSA. The trim removed 0 bases at V and 6 bases at J, leaving 5 bases unmatched. The CDR3 length is 15 residues. The CDR3 sequence: CASSLASGVRDTQYF. Written as DNA, the CDR3 is TGTGCCAGCAGCTTAGCTAGCGGGGTTAGGGATACGCAGTATTTT.

The CDR3 loop reads CATSRTHSTSGEETQYF. The CDR3 DNA is TGTGCCACCAGCAGAACCCACTCGACTAGCGGGGAAGAGACCCAGTACTTC. The chain joins TRBV15 to TRBJ2-5; 11 bases align to TRBD2. Germline assignment: CDR1 LNHNV and CDR2 YYDKDF (reference sequence). CDR3 length: 17 residues. V shed 2 bases, J shed 3 bases, and the junction held 8 bases outside the gene matches.

Regarding this clone: The sample carries other DNA sequences with the same CDR3. The chain links TRBV6-5 to TRBJ1-5; 9 bases fit TRBD1. J was trimmed by 4 bases and V by 6 bases; bases with no gene match: 1. This CDR3 region has 13 residues. Germline V gene lookup returns CDR1 MNHEY and CDR2 SVGAGI. This CDR3 reads CASRGTGNQPQHF. In nucleotides, the CDR3 is TGTGCCAGCAGGGGGACAGGGAATCAGCCCCAGCATTTT.

The genes are TRBV11-3 and TRBJ2-1; 7 bases are shared with TRBD2. Unmatched junction bases numbered 12, after V lost 2 bases and J lost 2 bases. The CDR3 has 18 amino acids. Per germline, CDR1 SGHNT and CDR2 YENEEA. The DNA for the CDR3 is TGTGCCAGCAGCTTAAGGTTTTCGGCGGGGGTTACCTACAATGAGCAGTTCTTC. It yields the protein CASSLRFSAGVTYNEQFF.

The gene calls are TRBV30 and TRBJ1-6; 7 bases map to TRBD1. Looked up from germline, CDR1 is GTSNPN and CDR2 is SVGIG (reference sequence). The CDR3 is 14 amino acids. The V and J ends lost 2 bases and 6 bases, in that order; junction bases with no gene match: 4. The CDR3 is CAWSRQGSNSPLHF. The CDR3, as DNA: TGTGCCTGGAGTCGACAGGGATCTAATTCACCCCTCCACTTT.

CDR3 amino acids: CASSPGGAEAFF. The CDR3 nucleotides are TGTGCCAGCTCACCGGGGGGGGCTGAAGCTTTCTTT. The chain recombines TRBV18 with TRBJ1-1, with D perhaps TRBD1 (5 bases). Germline CDR1 KGHSH, CDR2 LQKENI. The CDR3 extends over 12 amino acids. Trimming cost V 3 bases and J 6 bases, with 8 bases left between them. The whole variable domain, remainder taken from reference TRBV18 and TRBJ1-1, is NAGVMQNPRHLVRRRGQEARLRCSPMKGHSHVYWYRQLPEEGLKFMVYLQKENIIDESGMPKERFSAEFPKEGPSILRIQQVVRGDSAAYFCASSPGGAEAFFGQGTRLTVV.

This clone was picked up one time. This chain connects TRBV19 to TRBJ1-1; 9 positions agree with TRBD1. Germline V gives CDR1 LNHDA, CDR2 SQIVND (reference sequence). The CDR3 consists of 12 residues. J was trimmed by 5 bases and V by 9 bases; bases with no gene match: 4. CDR3 sequence reads: CASDRGRTEAFF. CDR3 in DNA: TGTGCCAGCGACAGGGGGAGGACTGAAGCTTTCTTT.

The chain joins TRBV9 to TRBJ1-1; D ambiguous. Looked up from germline, CDR1 is SGDLS and CDR2 is YYNGEE. There are 15 residues in the CDR3. V lost 0 bases and J 6 bases, leaving 15 bases between the germline ends. CDR3 in DNA: TGTGCCAGCAGCGTAGGACTCGGTGGGTCCCCTGAAGCTTTCTTT. Translated: CASSVGLGGSPEAFF.